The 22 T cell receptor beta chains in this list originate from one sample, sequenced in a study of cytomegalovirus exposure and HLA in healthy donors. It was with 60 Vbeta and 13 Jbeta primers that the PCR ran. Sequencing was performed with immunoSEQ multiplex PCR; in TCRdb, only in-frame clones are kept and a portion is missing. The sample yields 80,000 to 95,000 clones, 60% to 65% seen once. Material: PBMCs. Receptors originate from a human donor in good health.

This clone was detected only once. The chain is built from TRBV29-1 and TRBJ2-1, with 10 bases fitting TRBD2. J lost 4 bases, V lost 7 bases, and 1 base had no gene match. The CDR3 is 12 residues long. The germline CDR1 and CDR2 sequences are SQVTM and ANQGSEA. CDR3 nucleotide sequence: TGCAGCGGGACTAGCGGATACAATGAGCAGTTCTTC. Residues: CSGTSGYNEQFF.

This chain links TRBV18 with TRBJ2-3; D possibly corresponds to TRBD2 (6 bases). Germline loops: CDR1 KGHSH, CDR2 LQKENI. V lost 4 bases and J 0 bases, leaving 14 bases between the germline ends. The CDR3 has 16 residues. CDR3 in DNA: TGTGCCAGCTCACGGGGAGGACGACTCAGCACAGATACGCAGTATTTT. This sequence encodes CASSRGGRLSTDTQYF.

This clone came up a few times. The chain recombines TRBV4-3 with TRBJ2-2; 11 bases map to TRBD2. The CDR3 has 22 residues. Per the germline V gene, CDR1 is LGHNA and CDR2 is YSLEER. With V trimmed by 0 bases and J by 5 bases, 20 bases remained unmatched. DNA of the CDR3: TGCGCCAGCAGCCAAGAGCCCGCGGGACTAGCGGATCTCACCTCGGTTACCGGGGAGCTGTTTTTT. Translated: CASSQEPAGLADLTSVTGELFF.

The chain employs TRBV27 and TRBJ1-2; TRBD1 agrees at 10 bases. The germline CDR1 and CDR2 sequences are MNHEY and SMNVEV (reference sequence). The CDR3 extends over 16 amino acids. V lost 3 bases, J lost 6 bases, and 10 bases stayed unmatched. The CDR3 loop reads CASSFSGKTGGDGYTF. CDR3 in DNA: TGTGCCAGCAGTTTTTCGGGGAAGACAGGGGGCGATGGCTACACCTTC.

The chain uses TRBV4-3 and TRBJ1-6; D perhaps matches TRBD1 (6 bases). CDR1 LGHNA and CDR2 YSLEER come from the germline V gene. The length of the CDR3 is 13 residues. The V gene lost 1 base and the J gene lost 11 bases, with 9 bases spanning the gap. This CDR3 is CASSQAGVPPLHF. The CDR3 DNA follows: TGCGCCAGCAGCCAAGCAGGGGTCCCACCCCTCCACTTT.

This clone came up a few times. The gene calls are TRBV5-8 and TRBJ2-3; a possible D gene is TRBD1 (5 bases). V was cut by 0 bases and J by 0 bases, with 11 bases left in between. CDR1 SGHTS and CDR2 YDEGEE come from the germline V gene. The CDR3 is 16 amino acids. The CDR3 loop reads CASSLGTGTSTDTQYF. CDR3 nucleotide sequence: TGTGCCAGCAGCTTGGGAACAGGAACTAGCACAGATACGCAGTATTTT.

The CDR3 coding sequence is TGCAGTGCTAGTTCAGGGACTGAAGCTTTCTTT. This codes for CSASSGTEAFF. The V call is TRBV20-1, the J call TRBJ1-1; D might be TRBD1 (5 bases). V dropped 3 bases and J dropped 5 bases, with 7 bases sitting between them. CDR1 DFQATT and CDR2 SNEGSKA come from the germline V gene (reference sequence). This CDR3 spans 11 amino acids.

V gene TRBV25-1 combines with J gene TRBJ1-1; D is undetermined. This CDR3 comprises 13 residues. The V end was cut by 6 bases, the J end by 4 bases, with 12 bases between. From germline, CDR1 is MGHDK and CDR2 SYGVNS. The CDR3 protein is CASRGVEGTEAFF. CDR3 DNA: TGTGCCAGCAGGGGCGTGGAGGGCACTGAAGCTTTCTTT. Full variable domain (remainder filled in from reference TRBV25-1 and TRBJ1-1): EADIYQTPRYLVIGTGKKITLECSQTMGHDKMYWYQQDPGMELHLIHYSYGVNSTEKGDLSSESTVSRIRTEHFPLTLESARPSHTSQYLCASRGVEGTEAFFGQGTRLTVV.

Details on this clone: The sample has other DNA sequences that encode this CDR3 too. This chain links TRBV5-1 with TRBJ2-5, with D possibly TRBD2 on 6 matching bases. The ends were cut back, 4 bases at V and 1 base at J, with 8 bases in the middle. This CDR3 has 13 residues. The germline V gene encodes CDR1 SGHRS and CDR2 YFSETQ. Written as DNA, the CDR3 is TGCGCCAGCAGCCGGGGACTCCAAGAGACCCAGTACTTC. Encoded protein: CASSRGLQETQYF.

CDR3 sequence (DNA): TGTGCCAGCAGTCGCACTGTGGTACGGGAGACCCAGTACTTC. Protein product: CASSRTVVRETQYF. The rearrangement joins TRBV5-6 to TRBJ2-5; D not resolved. In germline, CDR1 is SGHDT, CDR2 YYEEEE. V was cut by 5 bases and J by 5 bases, with 16 bases left in between. The CDR3 runs 14 residues.

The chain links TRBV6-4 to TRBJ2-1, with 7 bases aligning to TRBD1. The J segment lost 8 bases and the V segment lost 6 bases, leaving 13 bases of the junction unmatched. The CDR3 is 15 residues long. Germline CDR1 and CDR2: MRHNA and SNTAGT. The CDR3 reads CASSTGTARSDEQFF. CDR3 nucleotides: TGTGCCAGCAGCACCGGGACAGCGAGATCCGATGAGCAGTTCTTC.

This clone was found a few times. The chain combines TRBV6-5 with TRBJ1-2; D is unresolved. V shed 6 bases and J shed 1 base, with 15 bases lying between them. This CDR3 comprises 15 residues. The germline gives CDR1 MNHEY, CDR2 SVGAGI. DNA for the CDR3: TGTGCCAGCAGCACTACTAATCTAGTTAACTATGGCTACACCTTC. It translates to CASSTTNLVNYGYTF.

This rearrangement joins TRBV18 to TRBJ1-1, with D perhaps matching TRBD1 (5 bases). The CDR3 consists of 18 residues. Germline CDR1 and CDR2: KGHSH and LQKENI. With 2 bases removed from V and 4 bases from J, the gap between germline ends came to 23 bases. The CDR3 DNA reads TGTGCCAGCTCACCAGGTCAGGACTTATTTGGGGGGTCCACTGAAGCTTTCTTT. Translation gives CASSPGQDLFGGSTEAFF.

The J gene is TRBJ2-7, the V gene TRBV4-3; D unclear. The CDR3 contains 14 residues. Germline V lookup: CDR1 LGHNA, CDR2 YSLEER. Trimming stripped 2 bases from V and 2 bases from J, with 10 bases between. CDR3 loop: CASSQTSFAYEQYF. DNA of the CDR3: TGCGCCAGCAGCCAAACAAGTTTTGCCTACGAGCAGTACTTC.

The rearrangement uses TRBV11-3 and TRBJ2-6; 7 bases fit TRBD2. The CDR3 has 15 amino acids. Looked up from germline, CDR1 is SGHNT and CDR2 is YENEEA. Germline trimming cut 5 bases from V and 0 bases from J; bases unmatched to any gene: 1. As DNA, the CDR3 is TGTGCCAGCAGCAGCGGGGTCTCTGGGGCCAACGTCCTGACTTTC. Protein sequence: CASSSGVSGANVLTF.

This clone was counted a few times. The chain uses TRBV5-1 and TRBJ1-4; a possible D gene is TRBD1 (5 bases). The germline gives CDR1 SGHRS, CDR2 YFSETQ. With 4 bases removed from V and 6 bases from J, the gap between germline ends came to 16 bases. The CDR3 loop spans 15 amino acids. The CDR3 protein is CASSAGGGSHEKLFF. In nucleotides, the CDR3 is TGCGCCAGCAGCGCCGGCGGGGGATCCCATGAAAAACTGTTTTTT.

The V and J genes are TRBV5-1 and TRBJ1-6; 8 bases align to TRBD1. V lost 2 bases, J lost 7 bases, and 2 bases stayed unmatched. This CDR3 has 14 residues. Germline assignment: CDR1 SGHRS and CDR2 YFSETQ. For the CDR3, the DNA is TGCGCCAGCAGCTTCCGGGACAGGAATTCACCCCTCCACTTT. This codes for CASSFRDRNSPLHF.

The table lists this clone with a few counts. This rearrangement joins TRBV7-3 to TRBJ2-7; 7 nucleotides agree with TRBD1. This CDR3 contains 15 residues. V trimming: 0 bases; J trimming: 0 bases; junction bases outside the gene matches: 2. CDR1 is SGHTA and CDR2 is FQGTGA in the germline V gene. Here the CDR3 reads CASSLTRDSSYEQYF. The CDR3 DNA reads TGTGCCAGCAGCTTAACCAGGGACAGCTCCTACGAGCAGTACTTC. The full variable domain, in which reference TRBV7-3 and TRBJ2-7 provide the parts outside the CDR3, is GAGVSQTPSNKVTEKGKYVELRCDPISGHTALYWYRQSLGQGPEFLIYFQGTGAADDSGLPNDRFFAVRPEGSVSTLKIQRTERGDSAVYLCASSLTRDSSYEQYFGPGTRLTVT.

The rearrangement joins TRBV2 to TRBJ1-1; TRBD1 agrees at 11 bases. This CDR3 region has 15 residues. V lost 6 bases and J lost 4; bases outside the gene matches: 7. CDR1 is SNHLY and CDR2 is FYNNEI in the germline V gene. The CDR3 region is CASSGTGGRGTEAFF. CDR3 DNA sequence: TGTGCCAGCAGCGGGACAGGGGGTAGAGGCACTGAAGCTTTCTTT.

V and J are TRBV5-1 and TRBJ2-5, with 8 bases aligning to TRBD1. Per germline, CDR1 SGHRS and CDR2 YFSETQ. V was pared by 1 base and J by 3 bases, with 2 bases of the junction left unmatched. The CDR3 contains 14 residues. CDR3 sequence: CASSLQTGEETQYF. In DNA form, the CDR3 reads TGCGCCAGCAGCTTGCAGACAGGGGAAGAGACCCAGTACTTC.

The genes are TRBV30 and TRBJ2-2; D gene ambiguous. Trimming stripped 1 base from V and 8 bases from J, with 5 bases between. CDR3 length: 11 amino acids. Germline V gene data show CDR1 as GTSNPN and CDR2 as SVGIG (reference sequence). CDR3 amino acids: CAWSGAGELFF. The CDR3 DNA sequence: TGTGCCTGGAGTGGGGCAGGGGAGCTGTTTTTT.

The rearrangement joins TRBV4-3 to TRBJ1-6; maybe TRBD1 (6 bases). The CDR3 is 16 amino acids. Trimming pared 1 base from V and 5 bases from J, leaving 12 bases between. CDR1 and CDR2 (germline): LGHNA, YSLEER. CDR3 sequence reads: CASSQAPGADNSPLHF. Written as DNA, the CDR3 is TGCGCCAGCAGCCAAGCCCCAGGGGCGGATAATTCACCCCTCCACTTT.